The source of this T cell receptor (beta chain) is a study of cytotoxic CD8 clonotypes in ibrutinib-treated CLL. Here immunoSEQ multiplex PCR was the method, and the copy in TCRdb shows in-frame clones only, minus some. The data contain tens of thousands of clones, 60% to 80% of them seen just once; the ten biggest clones take up around 17%. The CDR3 covers 17 residues. Germline V lookup: CDR1 SGHNT, CDR2 YYREEE (reference sequence). The germline V and J ends were trimmed by 4 bases and 2 bases, with 18 bases remaining between them. The TCR originated in a human donor with chronic lymphocytic leukemia. The genes are TRBV5-4 and TRBJ2-2, with D possibly matching TRBD1 (5 bases). This sample comprised PBMCs, obtained at disease progression, from a patient treated with ibrutinib. This CDR3 reads CASSPGPDRSNTGELFF. The CDR3 DNA reads TGTGCCAGCAGCCCGGGCCCTGACAGATCAAACACCGGGGAGCTGTTTTTT.